The 29 T cell receptor beta chains below were found in one sample sequenced in a study of T-cell memory formation after mild COVID-19. Using its own MiXCR run on the 5' RACE reads, TCRdb lists one record per CDR3 protein. This sample yields 450,000 or so distinct CDR3 sequences, of which 20% are seen a single time; roughly 8% belongs to the top ten. The sample taken for sequencing was PBMCs or a T cell subset sorted from them (not recorded which). These receptors originate from an adult woman who had mild COVID-19 (a few samples of this study predate the infection). Cell type and time point are not known.

CDR3 coding DNA: TGCAGTGCTAGTGGTACAAAATGGCGGGAGCAGTTCTTC. Amino acids: CSASGTKWREQFF. This chain connects TRBV20-1 to TRBJ2-1; unclear D gene. Germline CDR1 reads DFQATT; CDR2 reads SNEGSKA (reference sequence). The CDR3 contains 13 residues. V was shortened by 3 bases and J by 10 bases, with 16 bases between the two germline ends.

This clonotype was detected only a few times. The chain recombines TRBV2 with TRBJ2-3; 9 bases map to TRBD2. Per germline, CDR1 SNHLY and CDR2 FYNNEI. The junction had 4 bases not matched to a gene; V was cut back by 2 bases and J by 1 base. This CDR3 is built from 16 residues. The CDR3 spells CASSELASGGTDTQYF. CDR3 DNA: TGTGCCAGCAGTGAATTGGCTAGCGGGGGCACAGATACGCAGTATTTT.

V is TRBV27 and J is TRBJ2-3, with 9 bases matching TRBD1. The CDR3 runs 15 residues. V shed 5 bases and J 5 bases; nucleotides not matched to a gene: 8. Germline V gives CDR1 MNHEY, CDR2 SMNVEV (reference sequence). The DNA of the CDR3 is TGTGCCAGCAGTACAAACGGGACAGGGAGAGATACGCAGTATTTT. Protein product: CASSTNGTGRDTQYF.

The rearrangement links TRBV19 to TRBJ2-1; D gene ambiguous. Germline CDR1 reads LNHDA; CDR2 reads SQIVND (reference sequence). The CDR3 loop spans 15 amino acids. V dropped 1 base and J dropped 6 bases, with 13 bases sitting between them. The CDR3 loop reads CASSIARIPSNEQFF. Written as DNA, the CDR3 is TGTGCCAGTAGTATAGCCCGAATCCCATCCAATGAGCAGTTCTTC. The full variable domain, its missing parts supplied by reference TRBV19 and TRBJ2-1, is DGGITQSPKYLFRKEGQNVTLSCEQNLNHDAMYWYRQDPGQGLRLIYYSQIVNDFQKGDIAEGYSVSREKKESFPLTVTSAQKNPTAFYLCASSIARIPSNEQFFGPGTRLTVL.

The sample holds a few counts of this clonotype. This chain connects TRBV24-1 to TRBJ2-1; 9 positions agree with TRBD1. V was pared by 4 bases and J by 8 bases, with 11 bases of the junction left unmatched. The CDR3 totals 16 residues. Per the germline V gene, CDR1 is KGHDR and CDR2 is SFDVKD. CDR3 residues: CATSEPGTGFPHEQFF. The CDR3 coding sequence is TGTGCCACCAGTGAGCCCGGGACAGGGTTCCCCCATGAGCAGTTCTTC.

The genes are TRBV5-1 and TRBJ2-7; 15 bases map to TRBD2. The germline CDR1 and CDR2 sequences are SGHRS and YFSETQ. Trimming removed 4 bases from V and 5 bases from J; junction bases left unmatched: 13. The CDR3 is 18 residues long. CDR3: CASSKGYGTSGRLDEQYF. Written as DNA, the CDR3 is TGCGCCAGCAGCAAAGGATACGGGACTAGCGGGAGGTTGGACGAGCAGTACTTC.

This clonotype was found a few times. The V and J genes are TRBV5-4 and TRBJ2-3; TRBD1 agrees at 12 bases. The germline V gene encodes CDR1 SGHNT and CDR2 YYREEE (reference sequence). The CDR3 is 16 amino acids. The junction had 7 bases not matched to a gene; V was cut back by 1 base and J by 7 bases. The CDR3 spells CASSLRGTGGENTQYF. The CDR3, as DNA: TGTGCCAGCAGCTTGAGAGGGACAGGGGGCGAAAATACGCAGTATTTT.

This rearrangement joins TRBV5-1 to TRBJ1-4; D not resolved. The germline CDR1 and CDR2 sequences are SGHRS and YFSETQ. V was clipped by 3 bases and J by 10 bases, with 13 bases between them. The CDR3 is 13 residues long. The CDR3 spells CASSWTSLGKLFF. The CDR3 nucleotides are TGCGCCAGCAGCTGGACCTCTTTGGGAAAACTGTTTTTT.

The chain carries TRBV5-5 and TRBJ1-5; D is uncertain. The V and J ends lost 4 bases and 3 bases respectively, with 17 bases between them. Germline loops: CDR1 SGHKS, CDR2 YYEKEE (reference sequence). This CDR3 is built from 16 residues. The chain's CDR3 is CASSPELRVYNQPQHF. The CDR3 DNA sequence: TGTGCCAGCAGCCCAGAGCTCCGGGTCTACAATCAGCCCCAGCATTTT.

The rearrangement links TRBV6-5 to TRBJ2-1; D not resolved. CDR1 and CDR2 (germline): MNHEY, SVGAGI. The CDR3 is 15 residues long. The V gene lost 5 bases and the J gene lost 0 bases, with 11 bases spanning the gap. Written as DNA, the CDR3 is TGTGCCAGCAGTACTACCGAAAGCTCCTACAATGAGCAGTTCTTC. It specifies CASSTTESSYNEQFF.

This clonotype appeared a few times. The rearrangement uses TRBV20-1 and TRBJ1-1; D gene unclear. Trimming cost V 6 bases and J 4 bases, with 15 bases left between them. This CDR3 has 13 amino acids. Looked up from germline, CDR1 is DFQATT and CDR2 is SNEGSKA (reference sequence). The CDR3 is CSANEAGGTEAFF. The CDR3 coding sequence is TGCAGTGCGAACGAGGCGGGAGGCACTGAAGCTTTCTTT.

The chain is built from TRBV7-6 and TRBJ2-1; no clear D gene. The CDR3 covers 15 residues. CDR1 SGHVS and CDR2 FNYEAQ come from the germline V gene. The V gene lost 0 bases and the J gene lost 2 bases, with 8 bases spanning the gap. CDR3 amino acids: CASSLALVPYNEQFF. The DNA of the CDR3 is TGTGCCAGCAGCTTAGCGTTGGTTCCCTACAATGAGCAGTTCTTC.

This clonotype was counted between two and nine times. V usage is TRBV7-9 and J usage is TRBJ2-7; TRBD1 is a possible D gene (6 bases). Between the trimmed V and J ends, which lost 5 bases and 3 bases, there was a span of 14 bases. CDR1 SEHNR and CDR2 FQNEAQ come from the germline V gene (reference sequence). The CDR3 sequence is 14 residues long. The DNA of the CDR3 is TGTGCCAGCAGCCCCGAAGGGGGTGGCTACGAGCAGTACTTC. Amino acids: CASSPEGGGYEQYF.

V gene TRBV11-2 combines with J gene TRBJ1-2; D possibly corresponds to TRBD1 (5 bases). The V end lost 1 base, the J end lost 4 bases, and 13 bases lay between the germline ends. Germline V lookup: CDR1 SGHAT, CDR2 FQNNGV. This CDR3 spans 15 amino acids. The CDR3 loop is CASSLVGGTSYGYTF. The CDR3 nucleotides read TGTGCCAGCAGCTTAGTCGGGGGGACCTCCTATGGCTACACCTTC.

The CDR3 here is CSARGSSTTGNQPQHF. CDR3 coding DNA: TGCAGTGCTAGAGGTTCCTCTACCACAGGGAATCAGCCCCAGCATTTT. The V gene is TRBV20-1, the J gene TRBJ1-5; D may be TRBD1 (6 bases). The CDR3 covers 16 residues. The V end was cut by 1 base, the J end by 4 bases, with 17 bases between. Germline lookup yields CDR1 DFQATT and CDR2 SNEGSKA (reference sequence).

In its sample, this clonotype was seen a few times. The chain has TRBV28 and TRBJ2-1; 11 bases match TRBD2. This CDR3 comprises 15 residues. Per germline, CDR1 MDHEN and CDR2 SYDVKM. Trimming took 4 bases from V and 3 from J; bases not matched to a gene: 2. The CDR3 region is CASSSSGRNYNEQFF. CDR3 bases: TGTGCCAGCAGTTCTAGCGGGAGGAACTACAATGAGCAGTTCTTC.

There are a few counts of this clonotype. The chain couples TRBV5-4 to TRBJ1-1; D possibly corresponds to TRBD1 (6 bases). CDR1 is SGHNT, CDR2 YYREEE, per germline (reference sequence). The CDR3 has 17 amino acids. V lost 4 bases, J lost 3 bases, and 22 bases lay in between. The CDR3 sequence is CASSPLRGRTVDTEAFF. Written as DNA, the CDR3 is TGTGCCAGCAGCCCCCTACGGGGTAGGACAGTTGACACTGAAGCTTTCTTT. Looking up the rest from reference TRBV5-4 and TRBJ1-1 gives the full variable domain: ETGVTQSPTHLIKTRGQQVTLRCSSQSGHNTVSWYQQALGQGPQFIFQYYREEENGRGNFPPRFSGLQFPNYSSELNVNALELDDSALYLCASSPLRGRTVDTEAFFGQGTRLTVV.

The chain couples TRBV29-1 to TRBJ2-1, with D maybe TRBD2 (6 bases). CDR3 length: 12 residues. V dropped 6 bases and J dropped 8 bases, with 14 bases sitting between them. The germline V gene encodes CDR1 SQVTM and CDR2 ANQGSEA. CDR3 protein: CSVTTSRYEQFF. Here the CDR3 DNA reads TGCAGCGTGACGACTAGTCGGTATGAGCAGTTCTTC.

The DNA for the CDR3 is TGCGCCATCGACAGGGGACCCTTGAAGGTGGGCAAAAACATTCAGTACTTC. This encodes CAIDRGPLKVGKNIQYF. V and J are TRBV5-1 and TRBJ2-4, with TRBD1 matching over 8 bases. V gave up 9 bases and J gave up 3 bases; unmatched junction bases: 17. Germline CDR1 is SGHRS and CDR2 is YFSETQ. The CDR3 extends over 17 amino acids.

This chain links TRBV5-6 with TRBJ1-1, with 9 bases that match TRBD1. J was trimmed by 0 bases and V by 4 bases; bases with no gene match: 7. The germline V gene encodes CDR1 SGHDT and CDR2 YYEEEE. The CDR3 has 16 amino acids. CDR3 amino acids: CASSRTGQGLNTEAFF. The CDR3, as DNA: TGTGCCAGCAGCAGAACGGGACAGGGATTGAACACTGAAGCTTTCTTT.

V usage is TRBV7-2 and J usage is TRBJ2-7, with a tentative D call TRBD1 (6 bases). This CDR3 comprises 15 residues. The germline V and J ends were trimmed by 4 bases and 5 bases, with 18 bases remaining between them. Looked up from germline, CDR1 is SGHTA and CDR2 is FQGNSA. The CDR3 spells CASSSAYRAIHEQYF. Written as DNA, the CDR3 is TGTGCCAGCAGCTCCGCCTACAGGGCCATCCACGAGCAGTACTTC.

This chain joins TRBV24-1 and TRBJ2-2; tentative D call: TRBD1 (5 bases). In germline, CDR1 is KGHDR, CDR2 SFDVKD. CDR3 length: 14 amino acids. Deletions cut 5 bases from V and 5 bases from J, with 11 bases between. Written as DNA, the CDR3 is TGTGCCACCAGTGGGGGCCCCGGGACCGGGGAGCTGTTTTTT. Translation gives CATSGGPGTGELFF.

This clonotype turned up a few times. The chain recombines TRBV29-1 with TRBJ2-5; TRBD2 aligns across 10 bases. The CDR3 runs 17 residues. J gave up 3 bases and V 5 bases, and 15 bases lay outside the gene matches. Germline V gene data show CDR1 as SQVTM and CDR2 as ANQGSEA. The CDR3 sequence: CSVRVSSGGLVEETQYF. The DNA of the CDR3 is TGCAGCGTTAGGGTGTCTAGCGGGGGCCTCGTAGAAGAGACCCAGTACTTC. Full variable domain (outside the CDR3, taken from reference TRBV29-1 and TRBJ2-5): SAVISQKPSRDICQRGTSLTIQCQVDSQVTMMFWYRQQPGQSLTLIATANQGSEATYESGFVIDKFPISRPNLTFSTLTVSNMSPEDSSIYLCSVRVSSGGLVEETQYFGPGTRLLVL.

This sequence joins TRBV7-6 and TRBJ2-5, with TRBD1 matching 7 bases. The CDR3 consists of 17 residues. The V gene end was trimmed by 1 base and the J gene end by 1 base; junction bases not matched to a gene: 9. CDR1 is SGHVS and CDR2 is FNYEAQ in the germline V gene. The CDR3 DNA follows: TGTGCCAGCAGCTTAGTTCAGTTCAGGGGGATCCAAGAGACCCAGTACTTC. Translating gives CASSLVQFRGIQETQYF. Together with reference TRBV7-6 and TRBJ2-5, the CDR3 gives the full variable domain: GAGVSQSPRYKVTKRGQDVALRCDPISGHVSLYWYRQALGQGPEFLTYFNYEAQQDKSGLPNDRFSAERPEGSISTLTIQRTEQRDSAMYRCASSLVQFRGIQETQYFGPGTRLLVL.

The V call is TRBV6-2 or TRBV6-3, the J call TRBJ1-5; D not certain. The CDR3 sequence is 16 residues long. The V end was cut by 6 bases, the J end by 1 base, with 16 bases between. The germline V gene has CDR1 MNHEY and CDR2 SVGEGT. CDR3 sequence reads: CASSQYTGWSNQPQHF. As DNA, the CDR3 is TGTGCCAGCAGCCAATACACTGGGTGGAGCAATCAGCCCCAGCATTTT.

The chain is built from TRBV4-2 and TRBJ2-1; perhaps D is TRBD1 or TRBD2 (5 bases each). In germline, CDR1 is LGHNA, CDR2 YNFKEQ. The CDR3 length is 14 residues. With 4 bases removed from V and 4 bases from J, the gap between germline ends came to 11 bases. CDR3 region: CASSPVGEYNEQFF. The CDR3 DNA sequence: TGTGCCAGCAGCCCGGTAGGGGAGTACAATGAGCAGTTCTTC.

This clonotype was recorded a few times. The chain combines TRBV30 with TRBJ2-1; D not certain. The V end was cut by 2 bases, the J end by 10 bases, with 15 bases between. The germline V gene has CDR1 GTSNPN and CDR2 SVGIG (reference sequence). The CDR3 has 13 amino acids. The CDR3 loop is CAWSSFVAGEQFF. CDR3 DNA sequence: TGTGCCTGGAGTTCGTTTGTAGCTGGCGAGCAGTTCTTC.

The rearrangement uses TRBV20-1 and TRBJ1-1; D unresolved. With 4 bases removed from V and 1 base from J, the gap between germline ends came to 10 bases. The CDR3 is 13 residues long. The germline CDR1 and CDR2 sequences are DFQATT and SNEGSKA (reference sequence). CDR3: CSAIWQPNTEAFF. The CDR3 nucleotides are TGCAGTGCTATATGGCAGCCGAACACTGAAGCTTTCTTT.

This clonotype appeared a few times. The gene calls are TRBV15 and TRBJ2-1; D call uncertain. Between the trimmed V and J ends, which lost 4 bases and 6 bases, there was a span of 10 bases. Germline CDR1 is LNHNV and CDR2 is YYDKDF (reference sequence). This CDR3 has 13 residues. The CDR3 DNA reads TGTGCCACCAGCACCGGGCGGCTCAATGAGCAGTTCTTC. Protein: CATSTGRLNEQFF.